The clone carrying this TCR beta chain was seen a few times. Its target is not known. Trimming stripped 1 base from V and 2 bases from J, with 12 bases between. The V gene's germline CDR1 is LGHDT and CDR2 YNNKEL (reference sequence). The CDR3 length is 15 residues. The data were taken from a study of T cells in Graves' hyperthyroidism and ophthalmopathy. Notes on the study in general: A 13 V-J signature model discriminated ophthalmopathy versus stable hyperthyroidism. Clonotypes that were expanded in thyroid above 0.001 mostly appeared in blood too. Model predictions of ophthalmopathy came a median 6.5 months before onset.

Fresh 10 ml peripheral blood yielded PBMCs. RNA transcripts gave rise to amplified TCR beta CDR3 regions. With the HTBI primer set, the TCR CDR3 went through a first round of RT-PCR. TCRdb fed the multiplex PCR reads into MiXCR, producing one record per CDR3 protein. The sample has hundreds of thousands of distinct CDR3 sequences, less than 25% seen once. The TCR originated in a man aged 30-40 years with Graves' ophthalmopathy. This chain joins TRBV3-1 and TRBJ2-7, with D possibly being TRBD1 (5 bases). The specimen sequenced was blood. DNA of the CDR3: TGTGCCAGCAGCCAAGGCTACAGGCGTACCTACGAGCAGTACTTC. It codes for CASSQGYRRTYEQYF.